This TCR beta chain was sequenced during a study of blood T cell repertoires in COVID-19. TCRdb's table, derived via immunoSEQ multiplex PCR, lists solely in-frame clones and lacks some. The sample holds more than 300,000 clones, 65% to 90% seen once. The V segment lost 4 bases and the J segment 3 bases; nucleotides outside the gene matches: 10. The CDR3 runs 16 residues. CDR1 MNHEY and CDR2 SVGAGI come from the germline V gene. The sequence was obtained from a man younger than 40 who had recovered from COVID-19. The sequenced material came from PBMCs or T cells enriched from blood (not recorded which). The chain combines TRBV6-5 with TRBJ2-5; 8 nucleotides match TRBD1. The CDR3 sequence is CASSFSGGAGEETQYF. CDR3 sequence (DNA): TGTGCCAGCAGTTTTTCAGGGGGCGCCGGGGAAGAGACCCAGTACTTC.